The clone carrying this TCR beta chain turned up a few times. The data belong to a study of T cells in Graves' hyperthyroidism and ophthalmopathy. The CDR3 extends over 13 amino acids. Per the germline V gene, CDR1 is GTSNPN and CDR2 is SVGIG (reference sequence). The V end was cut by 2 bases, the J end by 10 bases, with 15 bases between. Amplification targeted TCR beta CDR3 regions from RNA transcripts. Using the HTBI primer set, a first-round RT-PCR was run on the TCR CDR3. Each CDR3 protein is one row after TCRdb ran MiXCR on the multiplex PCR reads. The data show fewer than 700,000 distinct CDR3 sequences, with around 15% seen just once and 3% to 4.5% held by the top ten.

V gene TRBV30 combines with J gene TRBJ2-1; no firm D call. Input material: blood. The receptor comes from a woman in her 30s with Graves' hyperthyroidism. The DNA for the CDR3 is TGTGCCTGGAGTTTCCCGGTCGTAGGCGAGCAGTTCTTC. It encodes CAWSFPVVGEQFF.